A selection of T cell receptor beta chains follows, all from one sample in a study of OX40 agonist ivuxolimab in advanced cancers. Sequencing was performed with immunoSEQ multiplex PCR; in TCRdb, only in-frame clones are kept and a portion is missing. The sample carries just over 95,000 clones, 90% recorded once. The material sequenced was CD4+ or CD8+ T cells sorted from blood, taken in a trial of the OX40 agonist ivuxolimab. The receptor set was obtained from an adult with an advanced solid tumor such as melanoma, head and neck, liver or kidney cancer. Each CDR3 is given with its conserved first and last residue. D genes are given only for firm matches. The size of a clone is reported for some rows only, either as once, few or many, or as a class for expanded clones.

J gene	clone size	D gene	V gene	CDR3 DNA	CDR3 protein
TRBJ2-5	NA	NA	TRBV19	TGTGCCAGTAGTATAAAGCCCGGCGAGACCCAGTACTTC	CASSIKPGETQYF
TRBJ1-1	NA	NA	TRBV28	TGTGCCAGCAGTTTAAACAGGCCTAACACTGAAGCTTTCTTT	CASSLNRPNTEAFF
TRBJ2-2	NA	TRBD1	TRBV6-1	TGTGCCAGCAGTTCCGACAGGGATTACACCGGGGAGCTGTTTTTT	CASSSDRDYTGELFF
TRBJ1-1	NA	NA	TRBV5-1	TGCGCCAGCAGCTTGCCGGGGTATCAAGCTTTCTTT	CASSLPGYQAFF
TRBJ2-3	NA	TRBD1	TRBV5-6	TGTGCCAGCAGCTTGTCGGGACAGCAAAACACAGATACGCAGTATTTT	CASSLSGQQNTDTQYF
TRBJ2-7	NA	NA	TRBV28	TGTGCCAGCAGACCTTCGGGAGAGGGATCCTACGAGCAGTACTTC	CASRPSGEGSYEQYF
TRBJ2-5	NA	TRBD2	TRBV5-6	TGTGCCAGCAGCTTGGGAGGACTAGCGGGGGGAGAGACCCAGTACTTC	CASSLGGLAGGETQYF
TRBJ1-1	once	NA	TRBV2	TGTGCCAGCAGTGAAGCCGGGGTGCCCGAAGCTTTCTTT	CASSEAGVPEAFF
TRBJ2-2	NA	NA	TRBV7-2	TGTGCCAGCAGCGCCCTTGTCCAGGGGAAGCTGTTTTTT	CASSALVQGKLFF
TRBJ1-2	once	NA	TRBV28	TGTGCCAGCAACCGAGGGGTTGGTGGCTACACCTTC	CASNRGVGGYTF
TRBJ2-1	once	NA	TRBV10-1	TGCGCCAGCAGTGAGTCCTGGGAGCAGTTCTTC	CASSESWEQFF
TRBJ2-2	NA	NA	TRBV6-5	TGTGCCAGCAGTTATCGCAGGTCCGCCACCGGGGAGCTGTTTTTT	CASSYRRSATGELFF
TRBJ2-3	NA	TRBD2	TRBV5-4	TGTGCCAGCAGCCCGGGATTAGGACTAGCGGGAGCAGATACGCAGTATTTT	CASSPGLGLAGADTQYF
TRBJ1-3	NA	NA	TRBV23-1	TGCGCCAGCACGGATTGGGGGGTCTCTGGAAACACCATATATTTT	CASTDWGVSGNTIYF
TRBJ2-4	NA	NA	TRBV25-1	TGTGCCAGCAGTGAATCGAGGCCAGGGATGAACATTCAGTACTTC	CASSESRPGMNIQYF
TRBJ2-6	once	NA	TRBV28	TGTGCCAGCAGTCGGAGCTCTGGGGCCAACGTCCTGACTTTC	CASSRSSGANVLTF
TRBJ2-7	NA	NA	TRBV9	TGTGCCAGCAGCGTAGGAACAGGAGAACCCTACGAGCAGTACTTC	CASSVGTGEPYEQYF
TRBJ1-2	few	NA	TRBV27	TGTGCCAGCAGTTTATCGAGAGGGGTGAAGGACTACACCTTC	CASSLSRGVKDYTF
TRBJ1-5	NA	NA	TRBV27	TGTGCCAGCAGTATTGGGGGAATGGGCAATCAGCCCCAGCATTTT	CASSIGGMGNQPQHF
TRBJ2-3	NA	TRBD1	TRBV4-2	TGTGCCAGCAGCCACCCCGGGACAGTAGAGGCAGATACGCAGTATTTT	CASSHPGTVEADTQYF